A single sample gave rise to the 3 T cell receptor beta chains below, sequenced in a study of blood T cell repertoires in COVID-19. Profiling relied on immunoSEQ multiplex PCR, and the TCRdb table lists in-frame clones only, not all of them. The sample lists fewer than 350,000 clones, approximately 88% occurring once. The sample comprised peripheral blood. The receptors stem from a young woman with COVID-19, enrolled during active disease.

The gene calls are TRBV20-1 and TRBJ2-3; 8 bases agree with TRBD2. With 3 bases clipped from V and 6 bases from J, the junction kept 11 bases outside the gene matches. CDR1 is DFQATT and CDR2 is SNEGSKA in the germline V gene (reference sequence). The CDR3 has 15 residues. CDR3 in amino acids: CSASDPGGGLDTQYF. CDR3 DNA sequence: TGCAGTGCTAGTGACCCCGGGGGGGGGCTCGATACGCAGTATTTT.

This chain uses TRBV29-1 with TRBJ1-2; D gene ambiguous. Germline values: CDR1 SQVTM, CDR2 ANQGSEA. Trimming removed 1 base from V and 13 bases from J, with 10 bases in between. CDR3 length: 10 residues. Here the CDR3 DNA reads TGCAGCGTTGAAGGCCGGTCTAGCACCTTC. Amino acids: CSVEGRSSTF.

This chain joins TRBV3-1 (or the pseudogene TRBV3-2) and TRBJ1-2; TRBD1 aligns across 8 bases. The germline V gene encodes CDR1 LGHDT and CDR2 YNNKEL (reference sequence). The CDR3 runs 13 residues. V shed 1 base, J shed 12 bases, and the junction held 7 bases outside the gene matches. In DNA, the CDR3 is TGTGCCAGCAGCCAAGGGACAGGGCGCCTTCACACCTTC. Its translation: CASSQGTGRLHTF.